This T cell receptor beta chain derives from a study of cytomegalovirus exposure and HLA in healthy donors. Study-wide results and caveats: Accurate prediction of HLA-A and HLA-B alleles (for most subjects) was reportedly achieved from TCR beta sequences. Cytomegalovirus association was assigned to more than 150 TCR beta chains. About 87% or about 30% of the time was how often most TCR beta V segments were productive, according to an earlier analysis.

Donors had nominal health at sampling but likely had unrecorded immune exposures. This PCR relied on a set of 60 Vbeta primers and 13 Jbeta primers. Assay used: immunoSEQ multiplex PCR; TCRdb lists only in-frame clones, some missing. The repertoire holds hundreds of thousands of clones, with approximately 79% as singletons. Concerning this clone: Its cognate antigen is unknown.

The source is a girl aged 2 to 9 in good health and CMV-seronegative. Input material: PBMCs.

The CDR3 sequence: CASSFDPPGDQETQYF. The DNA for the CDR3 is TGTGCCAGCAGTTTTGACCCTCCGGGGGACCAAGAGACCCAGTACTTC. The chain recombines TRBV27 with TRBJ2-5; perhaps TRBD2 as D (6 bases). V was clipped by 3 bases and J by 0 bases, with 14 bases between them. The CDR3 totals 16 residues. Germline-derived CDR1 and CDR2 are MNHEY and SMNVEV (reference sequence).